This passage covers 30 T cell receptor beta chains from one sample sequenced in a study of blood T cell repertoires in COVID-19. The assay was immunoSEQ multiplex PCR, and TCRdb's table has in-frame clones only and misses some. The data contain under 300,000 clones, 85% to 90% of them singletons. Sequencing used peripheral blood. The receptor set was obtained from a human donor in a cohort sampled during active COVID-19.

The V call is TRBV27, the J call TRBJ2-1; 13 bases line up with TRBD2. V dropped 5 bases and J dropped 14; count of bases not matched to a gene: 9. Per the germline V gene, CDR1 is MNHEY and CDR2 is SMNVEV (reference sequence). CDR3 length equals 14 residues. This chain's CDR3 is CASSIGGLAGLEFF. CDR3 nucleotides: TGTGCCAGCAGTATTGGGGGACTAGCGGGACTGGAGTTCTTC.

The chain employs TRBV25-1 and TRBJ2-2; maybe TRBD1 (6 bases). The germline V gene encodes CDR1 MGHDK and CDR2 SYGVNS. V shed 6 bases and J shed 4 bases, with 15 bases lying between them. The CDR3 runs to 15 residues. The CDR3 DNA follows: TGTGCCAGCAGACCCTCGGGACATCTCACCGGGGAGCTGTTTTTT. Its translation is CASRPSGHLTGELFF.

This clone was observed a few times. V usage is TRBV18 and J usage is TRBJ1-3; D not certain. Per germline, CDR1 KGHSH and CDR2 LQKENI. V was shortened by 2 bases and J by 4 bases, with 3 bases between the two germline ends. The CDR3 length is 12 residues. In nucleotides, the CDR3 is TGTGCCAGCTCACCAATAGGAAACACCATATATTTT. Amino acids: CASSPIGNTIYF.

This clone was picked up one time. V and J are TRBV11-2 and TRBJ2-6; D uncertain. CDR1 is SGHAT and CDR2 is FQNNGV in the germline V gene. This CDR3 spans 16 amino acids. Trimming stripped 0 bases from V and 4 bases from J, with 10 bases between. The CDR3 DNA follows: TGTGCCAGCAGCTTAGACGGGTCTCTGGGGGCCAACGTCCTGACTTTC. Amino acid sequence: CASSLDGSLGANVLTF.

The chain employs TRBV5-1 and TRBJ2-3, with D hard to call. This CDR3 is built from 14 residues. V lost 0 bases and J lost 3, with 8 bases in between. Germline V gene data show CDR1 as SGHRS and CDR2 as YFSETQ. CDR3 in amino acids: CASSLVSQTDTQYF. CDR3 DNA sequence: TGCGCCAGCAGCTTGGTATCCCAGACAGATACGCAGTATTTT.

The rearrangement uses TRBV30 and TRBJ1-2; a possible D gene is TRBD1 (6 bases). Germline CDR1 is GTSNPN and CDR2 is SVGIG (reference sequence). The CDR3 runs 15 residues. The V and J ends lost 0 bases and 2 bases respectively, with 13 bases between them. CDR3 region: CAWSVMDRQNYGYTF. CDR3 nucleotide sequence: TGTGCCTGGAGTGTAATGGACAGACAAAACTATGGCTACACCTTC.

Here the CDR3 reads CASSRGWGQGGQPQHF. The CDR3 DNA follows: TGTGCCAGCAGCCGAGGCTGGGGACAGGGGGGTCAGCCCCAGCATTTT. This chain uses TRBV25-1 with TRBJ1-5; 11 nucleotides agree with TRBD1. CDR1 is MGHDK and CDR2 is SYGVNS in the germline V gene. Trimming took 6 bases from V and 6 from J; bases not matched to a gene: 10. The CDR3 totals 16 residues. Together with reference TRBV25-1 and TRBJ1-5, the CDR3 gives the full variable domain: EADIYQTPRYLVIGTGKKITLECSQTMGHDKMYWYQQDPGMELHLIHYSYGVNSTEKGDLSSESTVSRIRTEHFPLTLESARPSHTSQYLCASSRGWGQGGQPQHFGDGTRLSIL.

This clone has just one count. The genes are TRBV7-9 and TRBJ2-4; 8 positions agree with TRBD2. After removal of 5 bases from V and 7 bases from J, the junction contained 19 bases not matched to a gene. This CDR3 comprises 18 residues. Per the germline V gene, CDR1 is SEHNR and CDR2 is FQNEAQ (reference sequence). The CDR3, as DNA: TGTGCCAGCAGCCCCTTAGCGGGACCTAGCGGCCAACGGAACATTCAGTACTTC. Translating it yields CASSPLAGPSGQRNIQYF.

V usage is TRBV11-2 and J usage is TRBJ2-2, with D hard to call. Germline CDR1 is SGHAT and CDR2 is FQNNGV. Between the trimmed V and J ends, which lost 7 bases and 3 bases, there was a span of 12 bases. The CDR3 consists of 14 residues. The CDR3 region has the DNA TGTGCCAGCAAGTCACAGCTTCACACCGGGGAGCTGTTTTTT. Translating gives CASKSQLHTGELFF.

This rearrangement joins TRBV15 to TRBJ2-5; D possibly corresponds to TRBD1 (6 bases). From germline, CDR1 is LNHNV and CDR2 YYDKDF (reference sequence). Deletions cut 6 bases from V and 4 bases from J, with 18 bases between. This CDR3 comprises 15 residues. CDR3 DNA sequence: TGTGCCACCAGGGCCGGGACAACGGATGTAGAGACCCAGTACTTC. This encodes CATRAGTTDVETQYF.

The rearrangement joins TRBV12-3 or TRBV12-4 to TRBJ2-5; D gene ambiguous. The V and J ends lost 2 bases and 5 bases respectively, with 9 bases between them. CDR3 length: 13 residues. The CDR3 reads CASSLLTRETQYF. The CDR3, as DNA: TGTGCCAGCAGTTTACTTACCCGGGAGACCCAGTACTTC.

The chain is built from TRBV18 and TRBJ2-7; D may be TRBD1 (6 bases). V was trimmed by 2 bases and J by 0 bases, leaving 11 bases between them. Germline V gene sequence: CDR1 KGHSH, CDR2 LQKENI. CDR3 length: 15 residues. The DNA for the CDR3 is TGTGCCAGCTCACCAGGGGGCACGAGCTCCTACGAGCAGTACTTC. Translating it yields CASSPGGTSSYEQYF.

This CDR3 reads CASRAGGRGSPLHF. In DNA form, the CDR3 reads TGTGCCAGCAGAGCAGGGGGCAGGGGATCACCCCTCCACTTT. The chain is built from TRBV7-2 and TRBJ1-6; the match to TRBD1 covers 8 bases. The CDR3 runs 14 residues. V lost 6 bases to trimming and J lost 10 bases; unmatched junction nucleotides: 8. Germline CDR1 reads SGHTA; CDR2 reads FQGNSA.

V gene TRBV21-1 combines with J gene TRBJ1-4. TRBV21-1 is an annotated pseudogene. The CDR3 totals 15 residues. The CDR3: CASSRGGATNEKLFF. Here the CDR3 DNA reads TGTGCCAGCAGCCGAGGAGGGGCAACTAATGAAAAACTGTTTTTT.

Only a few counts were recorded for this clone. The J gene is TRBJ2-2, the V gene TRBV28, with 15 bases matching TRBD2. J lost 4 bases, V lost 6 bases, and 6 bases had no gene match. CDR1 MDHEN and CDR2 SYDVKM come from the germline V gene. There are 17 residues in the CDR3. Written as DNA, the CDR3 is TGTGCCAGCAGCCCGAGGGGACTAGCGGGGGGCACCGGGGAGCTGTTTTTT. Protein sequence: CASSPRGLAGGTGELFF.

The chain is built from TRBV30 and TRBJ1-1; D may be TRBD1 (5 bases). With 1 base removed from V and 3 bases from J, the gap between germline ends came to 15 bases. The CDR3 is made up of 15 amino acids. Germline assignment: CDR1 GTSNPN and CDR2 SVGIG (reference sequence). CDR3 nucleotides: TGTGCCTGGAGTGACAACAGGAAGGCGGACACTGAAGCTTTCTTT. Translation: CAWSDNRKADTEAFF.

V and J are TRBV6-2 or TRBV6-3 and TRBJ1-1; 8 nucleotides line up with TRBD1. Losses at the gene ends were 5 bases for V and 2 bases for J; bases not matched to a gene: 7. The CDR3 covers 15 residues. Germline-derived CDR1 and CDR2 are MNHEY and SVGEGT. The CDR3, as DNA: TGTGCCAGCAGTACCGGGACAGGCCTTAACACTGAAGCTTTCTTT. This translates into CASSTGTGLNTEAFF.

The chain recombines TRBV5-6 with TRBJ1-6; 7 nucleotides align to TRBD1. The V gene end was trimmed by 5 bases and the J gene end by 1 base; junction bases not matched to a gene: 3. Germline V gives CDR1 SGHDT, CDR2 YYEEEE. This CDR3 spans 15 amino acids. The CDR3 sequence: CASRSGGSYNSPLHF. The CDR3 bases are TGTGCCAGCAGGTCAGGGGGGTCCTATAATTCACCCCTCCACTTT.

The chain combines TRBV6-2 or TRBV6-3 with TRBJ2-1; 7 bases line up with TRBD2. J was trimmed by 4 bases and V by 6 bases; bases with no gene match: 9. The CDR3 covers 15 residues. CDR1 is MNHEY and CDR2 is SVGEGT in the germline V gene. CDR3 nucleotides: TGTGCCAGCAGCCTCGGGACTAATACTTACAATGAGCAGTTCTTC. Translating gives CASSLGTNTYNEQFF.

V and J are TRBV14 and TRBJ2-7; 11 bases line up with TRBD1. V gave up 4 bases and J gave up 3 bases; unmatched junction bases: 2. CDR1 is SGHDN and CDR2 is FVKESK in the germline V gene. The CDR3 is 14 residues long. CDR3 bases: TGTGCCAGCAGCCGAGGGACAGGGGGCTACGAGCAGTACTTC. Translated, it gives CASSRGTGGYEQYF.

V and J are TRBV6-6 and TRBJ2-3, with TRBD2 identical over 10 bases. From germline, CDR1 is MNHNY and CDR2 SVGAGI (reference sequence). The CDR3 contains 13 residues. The V and J ends lost 10 bases and 3 bases, in that order; junction bases with no gene match: 4. CDR3 DNA sequence: TGTGCCACCCAGCGGGAGGGGACAGATACGCAGTATTTT. This sequence encodes CATQREGTDTQYF.

The chain links TRBV7-9 to TRBJ1-2, with 7 bases aligning to TRBD1. The CDR3 covers 14 residues. Trimming cost V 0 bases and J 6 bases; bases outside gene matches: 4. CDR1 is SEHNR, CDR2 FQNEAQ, per germline (reference sequence). The CDR3 DNA sequence: TGTGCCAGCAGCTTAGCCGGGACAGAGAATGGCTACACCTTC. This sequence encodes CASSLAGTENGYTF.

The rearrangement uses TRBV4-1 and TRBJ2-3; 13 positions match TRBD2. The ends lost 4 bases at V and 4 bases at J; junction bases unmatched: 17. This CDR3 region has 20 residues. In germline, CDR1 is MGHRA, CDR2 YSYEKL. The CDR3 spells CASSRKLAGGDGPIPDTQYF. CDR3 DNA sequence: TGCGCCAGCAGCCGCAAACTAGCGGGAGGGGACGGTCCCATCCCAGATACGCAGTATTTT.

V usage is TRBV19 and J usage is TRBJ2-1; perhaps TRBD2 as D (6 bases). The CDR3 contains 14 residues. The germline V gene has CDR1 LNHDA and CDR2 SQIVND (reference sequence). V lost 4 bases and J 5 bases, leaving 12 bases between the germline ends. The chain's CDR3 is CASSRLGPHNEQFF. The CDR3 DNA sequence: TGTGCCAGTAGTAGACTAGGGCCACACAATGAGCAGTTCTTC.

The chain carries TRBV7-9 and TRBJ2-5; 9 bases fit TRBD1. The CDR3 is made up of 16 amino acids. Germline V CDR1 and CDR2: SEHNR, FQNEAQ (reference sequence). V dropped 7 bases and J dropped 5; count of bases not matched to a gene: 14. CDR3 sequence (DNA): TGTGCCAGCACCCCATTCGGGGACAGGGCCATGGAGACCCAGTACTTC. Translation: CASTPFGDRAMETQYF.

V and J are TRBV19 and TRBJ1-1; 8 nucleotides align to TRBD1. The V segment lost 5 bases and the J segment 6 bases; nucleotides outside the gene matches: 5. The CDR3 loop spans 13 amino acids. CDR1 LNHDA and CDR2 SQIVND come from the germline V gene (reference sequence). In nucleotides, the CDR3 is TGTGCCAGTAGTCGGGACAGGAGAGCTGAAGCTTTCTTT. Residues: CASSRDRRAEAFF. The full variable domain, completed using reference TRBV19 and TRBJ1-1, is DGGITQSPKYLFRKEGQNVTLSCEQNLNHDAMYWYRQDPGQGLRLIYYSQIVNDFQKGDIAEGYSVSREKKESFPLTVTSAQKNPTAFYLCASSRDRRAEAFFGQGTRLTVV.

This clone was seen more than once but under ten times. V gene TRBV4-3 combines with J gene TRBJ2-7; possible D gene TRBD2, 5 bases. The CDR3 is made up of 16 amino acids. Germline V gene data show CDR1 as LGHNA and CDR2 as YSLEER. The V gene lost 2 bases and the J gene lost 2 bases, with 16 bases spanning the gap. The CDR3: CASSQHYSGNAYEQYF. The CDR3 DNA is TGCGCCAGCAGCCAACATTACTCCGGGAACGCCTACGAGCAGTACTTC.

The genes are TRBV27 and TRBJ2-6; D call uncertain. Deletions cut 3 bases from V and 0 bases from J, with 3 bases between. Germline values: CDR1 MNHEY, CDR2 SMNVEV (reference sequence). The CDR3 contains 14 residues. Written as DNA, the CDR3 is TGTGCCAGCAGTTTCGGCTCTGGGGCCAACGTCCTGACTTTC. It encodes CASSFGSGANVLTF. Full variable domain (rest looked up from reference TRBV27 and TRBJ2-6): EAQVTQNPRYLITVTGKKLTVTCSQNMNHEYMSWYRQDPGLGLRQIYYSMNVEVTDKGDVPEGYKVSRKEKRNFPLILESPSPNQTSLYFCASSFGSGANVLTFGAGSRLTVL.

This sequence joins TRBV2 and TRBJ2-1; TRBD1 agrees at 9 bases. Germline V CDR1 and CDR2: SNHLY, FYNNEI. The J segment lost 4 bases and the V segment lost 6 bases, leaving 7 bases of the junction unmatched. This CDR3 comprises 15 residues. The DNA of the CDR3 is TGTGCCAGCAGACAACAGGGGGCGCGATACAATGAGCAGTTCTTC. Protein: CASRQQGARYNEQFF.

V and J are TRBV28 and TRBJ2-5; 12 bases are shared with TRBD2. V shed 4 bases, J shed 5 bases, and the junction held 11 bases outside the gene matches. CDR3 length: 17 amino acids. Germline CDR1 reads MDHEN; CDR2 reads SYDVKM. The CDR3 DNA follows: TGTGCCAGCAGTTCCCGGTGGCTAGCGGGAGGGTGGGAGACCCAGTACTTC. Protein sequence: CASSSRWLAGGWETQYF.